This T cell receptor (beta chain) comes out of a study of tumor and adjacent non-tumor tissue in lung cancer. About the research overall: There were around eleven adenocarcinoma, a couple of squamous cell carcinoma and 1 small cell lung cancer cases. On average, productive TCRbeta reads reached roughly 3.9 million per sample.

Notes on the study in general: In normal lung, the top 100 clones were significantly more dominant than in tumor. Tumor tissue had significantly higher TCR diversity than normal lung.

The library came from three nested PCR rounds adapted from ARM-PCR protocols. TCRdb itself ran the multiplex PCR reads through MiXCR, one entry per CDR3 protein. The table has over 80,000 distinct CDR3 sequences, 65% to 80% seen once. V lost 0 bases and J 3 bases, leaving 11 bases between the germline ends. Germline values: CDR1 MDHEN, CDR2 SYDVKM. The CDR3 has 15 amino acids. This clonotype appeared many times. Antigen specificity is unknown. This sample's RNA came from whole unsorted tissue. This non-tumor lung sample came from over 3 cm beyond the tumor edge. V and J are TRBV28 and TRBJ1-1, with unresolved D. This sequence originates from a woman aged 50 to 65 with non-small cell lung cancer. The sequenced sample was distant non-tumor lung tissue. For the CDR3, the DNA is TGTGCCAGCAGTTTATGGTCAGAAGGCCACACTGAAGCTTTCTTT. Protein product: CASSLWSEGHTEAFF.